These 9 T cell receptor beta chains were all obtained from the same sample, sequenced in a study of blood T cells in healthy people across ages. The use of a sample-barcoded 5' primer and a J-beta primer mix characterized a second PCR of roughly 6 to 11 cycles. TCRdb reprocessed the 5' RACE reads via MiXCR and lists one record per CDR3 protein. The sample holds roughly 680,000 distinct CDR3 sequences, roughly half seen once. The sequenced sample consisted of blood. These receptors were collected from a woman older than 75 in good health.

Here the CDR3 DNA reads TGTGCCAGCAGCATGGGGTTAATGTCTGAGCAGTACTTC. Amino acid sequence: CASSMGLMSEQYF. The chain links TRBV11-1 to TRBJ2-7; D gene unclear. V was trimmed by 5 bases and J by 7 bases, leaving 15 bases between them. Germline CDR1 SGHAT, CDR2 FQDESV (reference sequence). The CDR3 length is 13 residues.

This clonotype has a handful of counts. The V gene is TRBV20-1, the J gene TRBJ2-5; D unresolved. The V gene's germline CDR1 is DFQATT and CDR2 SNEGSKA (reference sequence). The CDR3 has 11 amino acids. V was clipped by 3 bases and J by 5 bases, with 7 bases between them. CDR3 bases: TGCAGTGCTAGTACGGGTGAGACCCAGTACTTC. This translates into CSASTGETQYF.

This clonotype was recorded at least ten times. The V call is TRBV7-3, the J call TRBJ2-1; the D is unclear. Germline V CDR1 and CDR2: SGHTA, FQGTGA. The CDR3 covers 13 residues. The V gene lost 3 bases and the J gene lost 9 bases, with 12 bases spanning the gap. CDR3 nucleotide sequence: TGTGCCAGCAGCTTCCAAAGGGCGCGTGAGCAGTTCTTC. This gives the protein CASSFQRAREQFF.

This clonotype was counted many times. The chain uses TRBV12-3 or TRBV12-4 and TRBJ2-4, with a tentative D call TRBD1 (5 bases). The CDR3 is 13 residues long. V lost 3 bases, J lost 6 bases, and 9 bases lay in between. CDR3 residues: CASSLTAPNIQYF. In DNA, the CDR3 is TGTGCCAGCAGTTTGACAGCTCCAAACATTCAGTACTTC.

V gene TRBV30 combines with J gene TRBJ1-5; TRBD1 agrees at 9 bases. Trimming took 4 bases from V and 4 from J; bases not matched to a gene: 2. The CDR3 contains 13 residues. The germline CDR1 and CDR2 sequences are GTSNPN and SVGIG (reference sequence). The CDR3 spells CAWNRGRNQPQHF. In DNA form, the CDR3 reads TGTGCCTGGAACAGGGGGCGAAATCAGCCCCAGCATTTT. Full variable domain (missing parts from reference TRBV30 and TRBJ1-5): SQTIHQWPATLVQPVGSPLSLECTVEGTSNPNLYWYRQAAGRGLQLLFYSVGIGQISSEVPQNLSASRPQDRQFILSSKKLLLSDSGFYLCAWNRGRNQPQHFGDGTRLSIL.

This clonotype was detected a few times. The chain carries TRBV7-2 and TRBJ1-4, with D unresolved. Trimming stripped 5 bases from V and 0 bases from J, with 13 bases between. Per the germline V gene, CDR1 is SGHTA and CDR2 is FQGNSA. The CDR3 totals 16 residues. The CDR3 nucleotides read TGTGCCAGCAGCCTCGGACTGGTTGCAACTAATGAAAAACTGTTTTTT. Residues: CASSLGLVATNEKLFF.

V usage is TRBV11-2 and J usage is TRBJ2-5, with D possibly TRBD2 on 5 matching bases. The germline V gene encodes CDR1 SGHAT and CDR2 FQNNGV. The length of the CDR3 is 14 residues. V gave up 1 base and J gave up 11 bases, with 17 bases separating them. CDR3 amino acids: CASSLALAKNTQYF. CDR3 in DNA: TGTGCCAGCAGCTTAGCCCTAGCCAAAAACACTCAGTACTTC.

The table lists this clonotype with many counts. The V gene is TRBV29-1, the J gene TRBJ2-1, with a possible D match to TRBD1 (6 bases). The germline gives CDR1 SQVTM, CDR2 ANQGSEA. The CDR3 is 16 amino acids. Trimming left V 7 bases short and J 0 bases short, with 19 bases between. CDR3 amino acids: CSAYRALTSSYNEQFF. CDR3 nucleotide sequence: TGCAGCGCCTACAGGGCCCTGACGAGCTCCTACAATGAGCAGTTCTTC.

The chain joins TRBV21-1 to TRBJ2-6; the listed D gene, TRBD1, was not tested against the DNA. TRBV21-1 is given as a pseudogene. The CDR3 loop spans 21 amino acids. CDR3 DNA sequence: TGTGCCAGCAGCCCACTCTATCCCCCGGGACGGCTTCTCTCTGGGGCCAACGTCCTGACTTTC. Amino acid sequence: CASSPLYPPGRLLSGANVLTF.